This is a list of T cell receptor beta chains from one sample in a study of post-analysis software for immune sequencing data. TCRdb used MiXCR to reprocess the PCR reads, holding one entry per CDR3 protein. The data show about half a million distinct CDR3 sequences, under 40% seen once. The sequencing sample was made of blood. The origin of the receptors is a girl under 18 with multiple sclerosis. CDR3s include the opening cysteine and the closing phenylalanine or tryptophan. The order of the fields is V gene, D gene, J gene, clone size, CDR3 DNA, CDR3 protein. D genes are given only for firm matches. The size field is filled for only some rows; it gives once, few, many or a size class.

>TRBV11-2|TRBD1|TRBJ2-2|NA
TGTGCCAGCAGCTTAGATCGGGACAGGGAGTTGTTTTTT
CASSLDRDRELFF
>TRBV28|NA|TRBJ1-5|few
TGTGCCAGCAGTCTCGCCATTTCGGGGCCGAATCAGCCCCAGCATTTT
CASSLAISGPNQPQHF
>TRBV6-5|TRBD1|TRBJ1-1|few
TGTGCCAGCAGTCCGGGACAGGGGGCCGGCGACACTGAAGCTTTCTTT
CASSPGQGAGDTEAFF
>TRBV6-5|NA|TRBJ1-5|NA
TGTGCCAGCCGTCGGGGGGGGAATCAGCCCCAGCATTTT
CASRRGGNQPQHF
>TRBV15|TRBD1|TRBJ2-2|few
TGTGCCACCAGCCCCCGGACAGGGAACACCGGGGAGCTGTTTTTT
CATSPRTGNTGELFF
>TRBV4-1|NA|TRBJ2-2|NA
TGCGCCAGCAGCCAAATAGGGGGGAACACCGGGGAGCTGTTTTTT
CASSQIGGNTGELFF
>TRBV12-3/TRBV12-4|NA|TRBJ1-5|NA
TGTGCCAGCAGTTTACCGGGAAGCGGCAATCAGCCCCAGCATTTT
CASSLPGSGNQPQHF
>TRBV29-1|NA|TRBJ1-5|NA
TGCAGCGTTCTTAACGGGGGGAATCAGCCCCAGCATTTT
CSVLNGGNQPQHF
>TRBV9|NA|TRBJ2-3|NA
TGTGCCAGCAGCGTGGGACCAGCACCAGATACGCAGTATTTT
CASSVGPAPDTQYF
>TRBV20-1|TRBD1|TRBJ2-5|NA
TGCAGTGCCATCGGGACAGGGAGGGCAGAGACCCAGTACTTC
CSAIGTGRAETQYF
>TRBV20-1|TRBD2|TRBJ2-7|few
TGCAGTGCTAGTCGTGATAGGACTAGCGGCTCCTACGAGCAGTACTTC
CSASRDRTSGSYEQYF
>TRBV5-1|TRBD1|TRBJ2-5|few
TGCGCCAGCCCGGTGGGGGCAGGGGGCGTAGAGACCCAGTACTTC
CASPVGAGGVETQYF
>TRBV4-1|NA|TRBJ2-3|NA
TGCGCCAGCAGCCAAGATCCTAGAAATACGCAGTATTTT
CASSQDPRNTQYF
>TRBV7-8|NA|TRBJ1-2|NA
TGTGCCAGCAGCTTAGGATCGGGGGGCTCTGGGTATGGCTACACCTTC
CASSLGSGGSGYGYTF
>TRBV7-6|TRBD2|TRBJ2-1|few
TGTGCCAGCAGCTTAGCAGCGGGGAGGGAAGTTGAGCAGTTCTTC
CASSLAAGREVEQFF
>TRBV12-3/TRBV12-4|NA|TRBJ2-1|NA
TGTGCCAGCACTCATCAGCTGAATGAGCAGTTCTTC
CASTHQLNEQFF
>TRBV6-2/TRBV6-3|NA|TRBJ1-5|NA
TGTGCCAGCAGACCATTGGGGGGTGGCAATCAGCCCCAGCATTTT
CASRPLGGGNQPQHF
>TRBV28|TRBD2|TRBJ2-3|few
TGTGCCAGCAGTCGGACTAGCGGGGGGCGGAGAACAGATACGCAGTATTTT
CASSRTSGGRRTDTQYF
>TRBV19|NA|TRBJ1-2|few
TGTGCCAGTAGTATAGAAGCAGCACCCTATGGCTACACCTTC
CASSIEAAPYGYTF
>TRBV7-3|TRBD2|TRBJ2-5|NA
TGTGCCAGCAGCGCCCGGGGACTAGCGGGGGGTAAAGAGACCCAGTACTTC
CASSARGLAGGKETQYF
>TRBV20-1|NA|TRBJ2-5|few
TGCAGTGCTAGAGATGTTTCTGGTCCAGGGACCCAGTACTTC
CSARDVSGPGTQYF
>TRBV20-1|NA|TRBJ1-1|NA
TGCAGGGCCGAGAAATACGGGGGGTGGGACACTGAAGCTTTCTTT
CRAEKYGGWDTEAFF
>TRBV4-1|NA|TRBJ1-6|NA
TGCGCCAGCAGCCAAGATGTGGCACAGGGAAATTCACCCCTCCACTTT
CASSQDVAQGNSPLHF
>TRBV3-1|NA|TRBJ1-4|few
TGTGCCAGCAGCCAAGGAAGGAGGACAAATGAAAAACTGTTTTTT
CASSQGRRTNEKLFF
>TRBV5-1|TRBD2|TRBJ2-3|NA
TGCGCCAGCAGCTTATTAGCGGGGATAGCAGATACGCAGTATTTT
CASSLLAGIADTQYF
>TRBV10-3|NA|TRBJ2-1|NA
TGTGCCATCAGTGAGTCCGGGACCCTTACCGGTGAGCAGTTCTTC
CAISESGTLTGEQFF
>TRBV12-3/TRBV12-4|NA|TRBJ1-1|few
TGTGCCAGCAGCTTTCCGGGACGGGCGAACACTGAAGCTTTCTTT
CASSFPGRANTEAFF
>TRBV12-3/TRBV12-4|TRBD1|TRBJ1-1|NA
TGTGCCAGCAGCCCACCGGAGGGGGCCCACACTGAAGCTTTCTTT
CASSPPEGAHTEAFF
>TRBV11-2|TRBD2|TRBJ2-1|few
TGTGCCAGCAAGGGACTAGTATCCAATGAGCAGTTCTTC
CASKGLVSNEQFF
>TRBV7-9|TRBD1|TRBJ2-7|NA
TGTGCCAGCAGCTTAGTTCCGGGACAGGGGGCGAACGAGCAGTACTTC
CASSLVPGQGANEQYF
>TRBV15|NA|TRBJ2-5|few
TGTGCCACCAGCGGGACCGTTTGGGGGGTAGAGACCCAGTACTTC
CATSGTVWGVETQYF
>TRBV6-2/TRBV6-3|NA|TRBJ1-2|NA
TGTGCCAGCAGTTCGATCCGGGACACCACGATCCCAGCTAACTATGGCTGCACCTTC
CASSSIRDTTIPANYGCTF
>TRBV6-6|NA|TRBJ2-3|NA
TGTGCCAGCAGTTACAAATCGTCCAGGGCCGATACGCAGTATTTT
CASSYKSSRADTQYF
>TRBV7-6|NA|TRBJ2-3|many
TGTGCCAGCAGCTTAGAATCTAGTGGCACAGATACGCAGTATTTT
CASSLESSGTDTQYF
>TRBV28|TRBD1|TRBJ2-7|few
TGTGCCAGCAGTTCAATCAACTCAGGGGGCGAGCAGTACTTC
CASSSINSGGEQYF
>TRBV5-5|NA|TRBJ2-3|few
TGTGCCAGCAGACAGACCTGGACAGCGACCTTAACAGATACGCAGTATTTT
CASRQTWTATLTDTQYF
>TRBV5-4|NA|TRBJ2-1|few
TGTGCCAGCAGCAAATACCCGTCCAATGAGCAGTTCTTC
CASSKYPSNEQFF
>TRBV27|TRBD1|TRBJ1-1|once
TGTGCCAGCAGTTTATCAGGGGGCCAAACTGAAGCTTTCTTT
CASSLSGGQTEAFF
>TRBV5-6|NA|TRBJ2-3|NA
TGTGCCAGTCACGCGCTAGTTCCCACAGATACGCAGTATTTT
CASHALVPTDTQYF
>TRBV12-3/TRBV12-4|NA|TRBJ1-2|NA
TGTGCCAGCAGCATACAGGGTGGTGGCTACACCTTC
CASSIQGGGYTF
>TRBV27|NA|TRBJ1-5|NA
TGTGCCAGCAGTTTATCGACGGGGGCCAATCAGCCCCAGCATTTT
CASSLSTGANQPQHF
>TRBV20-1|NA|TRBJ1-2|NA
TGCAGTGCTAGAGTGCGTGGGGTGAGTGGCTACACCTTC
CSARVRGVSGYTF
>TRBV3-1|NA|TRBJ2-4|NA
TGTGCCAGCAGCCGACGGACAGTGAAAAACATTCAGTACTTC
CASSRRTVKNIQYF
>TRBV7-8|NA|TRBJ1-5|NA
TGTGCCAGCAGCTTAGCGGGGGCCCCTTATAGCAATCAGCCCCAGCATTTT
CASSLAGAPYSNQPQHF
>TRBV29-1|NA|TRBJ2-3|many
TGCAGCGTAGCCGGACTTAACACAGATACGCAGTATTTT
CSVAGLNTDTQYF
>TRBV5-1|NA|TRBJ1-2|NA
TGCGCCAGCAGCTTCGAAACACCTAACTATGGCTACACCTTC
CASSFETPNYGYTF
>TRBV11-2|NA|TRBJ2-1|few
TGTGCCAGCAGCCCCATCCAGGGGAGGAGGACCTACAATGAGCAGTTCTTC
CASSPIQGRRTYNEQFF
>TRBV10-3|TRBD2|TRBJ2-1|few
TGTGCCATCAGTGGACTAGCGGATTCGAATGAGCAGTTCTTC
CAISGLADSNEQFF
>TRBV13|TRBD1|TRBJ2-7|NA
TGTGCCAGCAGCCTAAAGGGACAGGTCAAGGCCGCCTACGAGCAGTACTTC
CASSLKGQVKAAYEQYF
>TRBV20-1|NA|TRBJ1-2|NA
TGCAGTGCTAGCCGCCAGTCCCATGGCTACACCTTC
CSASRQSHGYTF
>TRBV20-1|TRBD2|TRBJ2-1|few
TGCAGTGCCGACCCCCTAGCGGGGGGCCGATACAATGAGCAGTTCTTC
CSADPLAGGRYNEQFF
>TRBV7-8|NA|TRBJ2-4|NA
TGTGCCAGCAGCTCCAGAGGCATTCGGTACTTC
CASSSRGIRYF
>TRBV6-6|TRBD1|TRBJ1-6|NA
TGTGCCAGCAGCCTGACAGGGTTCGATTCACCCCTCCACTTT
CASSLTGFDSPLHF
>TRBV20-1|NA|TRBJ1-4|once
TGCAGTGCCCCGACTAATGAAAAACTGTTTTTT
CSAPTNEKLFF
>TRBV2|NA|TRBJ2-5|NA
TGTGCCAGCAGTAATTGGGGGGCAGGAGAGACCCAGTACTTC
CASSNWGAGETQYF
>TRBV6-5|NA|TRBJ1-1|few
TGTGCCAGCAGTTACCGACAGGAACACACTGAAGCTTTCTTT
CASSYRQEHTEAFF
>TRBV14|TRBD2|TRBJ2-1|few
TGTGCCAGCAGCCACCCCACTAGCGGGGGGACCTATGAGCAGTTCTTC
CASSHPTSGGTYEQFF
>TRBV20-1|NA|TRBJ2-1|few
TGCAGTGCTAGAGATATCAGCCAGCCGAGCTCCTACAATGAGCAGTTCTTC
CSARDISQPSSYNEQFF
>TRBV5-1|TRBD1|TRBJ2-5|NA
TGCGCCAGCAGCTCGGACAGGGGGGAAGAGACCCAGTACTTC
CASSSDRGEETQYF
>TRBV7-2|NA|TRBJ2-5|NA
TGTGCCAGCAGCGCGGGACGGAGTAAAGAGACCCAGTACTTC
CASSAGRSKETQYF